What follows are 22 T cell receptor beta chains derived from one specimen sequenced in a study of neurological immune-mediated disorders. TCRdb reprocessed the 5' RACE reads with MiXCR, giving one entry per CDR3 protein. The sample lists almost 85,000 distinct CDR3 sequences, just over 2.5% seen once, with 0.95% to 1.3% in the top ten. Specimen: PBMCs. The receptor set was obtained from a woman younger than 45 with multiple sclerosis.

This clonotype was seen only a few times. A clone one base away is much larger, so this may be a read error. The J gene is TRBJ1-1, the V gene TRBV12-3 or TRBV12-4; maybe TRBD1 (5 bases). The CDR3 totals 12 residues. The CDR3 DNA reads TGTGACAGCAGAGAGCAGGGCTCTGAAGCTTTCTTT. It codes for CDSREQGSEAFF.

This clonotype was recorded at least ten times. The CDR3 DNA reads TGTGCCAGCAGCCGTCACGGGGGTGAGCAGTACTTC. It translates to CASSRHGGEQYF. The chain has TRBV3-1 and TRBJ2-7; TRBD2 is a possible D gene (6 bases). The V end was cut by 4 bases, the J end by 7 bases, with 11 bases between. This CDR3 is 12 amino acids long. Germline lookup yields CDR1 LGHDT and CDR2 YNNKEL (reference sequence).

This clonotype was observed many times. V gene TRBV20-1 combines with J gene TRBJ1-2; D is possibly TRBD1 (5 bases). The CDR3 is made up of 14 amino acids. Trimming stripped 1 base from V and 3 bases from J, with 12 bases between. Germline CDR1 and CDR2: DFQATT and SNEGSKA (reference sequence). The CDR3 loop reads CSARVVRDDYGYTF. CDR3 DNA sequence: TGCAGTGCTAGAGTAGTGAGGGACGACTATGGCTACACCTTC.

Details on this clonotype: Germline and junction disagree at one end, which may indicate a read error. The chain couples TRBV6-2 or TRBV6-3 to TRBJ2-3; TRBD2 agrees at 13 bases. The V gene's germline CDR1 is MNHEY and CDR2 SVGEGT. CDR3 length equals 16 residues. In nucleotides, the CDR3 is TGTTCCAGCAGTGGAGGACTAGCGGGAGTTTTAGATACGCAGTATTTT. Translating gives CSSSGGLAGVLDTQYF.

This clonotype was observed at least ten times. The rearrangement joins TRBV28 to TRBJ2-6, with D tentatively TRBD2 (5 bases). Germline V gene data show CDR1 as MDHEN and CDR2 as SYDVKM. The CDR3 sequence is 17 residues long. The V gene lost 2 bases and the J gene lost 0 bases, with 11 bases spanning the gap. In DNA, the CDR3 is TGTGCCAGCAGTTTAAGAGGGCTCAGCTCTGGGGCCAACGTCCTGACTTTC. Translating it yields CASSLRGLSSGANVLTF.

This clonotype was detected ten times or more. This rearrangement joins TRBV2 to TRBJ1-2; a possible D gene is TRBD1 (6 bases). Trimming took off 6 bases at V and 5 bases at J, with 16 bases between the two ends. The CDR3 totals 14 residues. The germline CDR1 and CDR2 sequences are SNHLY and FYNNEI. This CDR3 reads CASSDQGNPYGYTF. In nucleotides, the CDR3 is TGTGCCAGCAGCGATCAGGGGAACCCGTATGGCTACACCTTC.

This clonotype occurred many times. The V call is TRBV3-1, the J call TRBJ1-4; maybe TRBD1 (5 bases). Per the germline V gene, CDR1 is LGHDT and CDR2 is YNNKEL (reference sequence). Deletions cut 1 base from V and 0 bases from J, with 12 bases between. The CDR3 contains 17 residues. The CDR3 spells CASSQVSRDATNEKLFF. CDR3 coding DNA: TGTGCCAGCAGCCAAGTCTCCAGGGACGCAACTAATGAAAAACTGTTTTTT.

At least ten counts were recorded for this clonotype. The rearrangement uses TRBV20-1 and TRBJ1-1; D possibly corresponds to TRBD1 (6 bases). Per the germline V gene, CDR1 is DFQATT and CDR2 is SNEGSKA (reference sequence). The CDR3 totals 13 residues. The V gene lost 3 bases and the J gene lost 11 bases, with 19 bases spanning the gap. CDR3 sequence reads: CSAREQGRLIAFF. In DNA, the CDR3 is TGCAGTGCTAGGGAACAGGGACGTTTGATTGCTTTCTTT.

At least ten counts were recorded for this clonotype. The CDR3 here is CASSRLAGEQETQYF. The CDR3, as DNA: TGCGCCAGCAGTCGGCTAGCGGGAGAACAAGAGACCCAGTACTTC. The chain uses TRBV5-1 and TRBJ2-5; 10 bases agree with TRBD2. Germline V gene data show CDR1 as SGHRS and CDR2 as YFSETQ. V gave up 5 bases and J gave up 2 bases; unmatched junction bases: 6. The CDR3 covers 15 residues.

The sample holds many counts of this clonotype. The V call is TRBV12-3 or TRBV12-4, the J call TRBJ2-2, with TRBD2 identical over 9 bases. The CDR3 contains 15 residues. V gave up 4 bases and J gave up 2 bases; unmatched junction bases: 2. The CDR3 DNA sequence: TGTGCCAGCAGTTCCGGGACTAGCAACACCGGGGAGCTGTTTTTT. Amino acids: CASSSGTSNTGELFF.

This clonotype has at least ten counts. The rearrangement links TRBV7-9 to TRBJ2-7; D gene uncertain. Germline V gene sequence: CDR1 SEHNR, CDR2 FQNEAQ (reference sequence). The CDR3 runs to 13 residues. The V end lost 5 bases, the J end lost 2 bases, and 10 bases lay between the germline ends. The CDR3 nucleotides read TGTGCCAGCAGCGCTCGGTTGACCTACGAGCAGTACTTC. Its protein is CASSARLTYEQYF.

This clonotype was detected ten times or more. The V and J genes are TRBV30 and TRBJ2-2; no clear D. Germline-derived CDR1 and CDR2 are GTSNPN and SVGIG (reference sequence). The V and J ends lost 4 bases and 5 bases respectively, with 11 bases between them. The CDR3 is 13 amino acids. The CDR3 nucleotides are TGTGCCTGGACCGATGGCAGAACCGGGGAGCTGTTTTTT. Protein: CAWTDGRTGELFF.

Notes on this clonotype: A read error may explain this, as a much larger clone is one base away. The CDR3 DNA reads TGCAGTGCTAGGACCGACAATGCGCAGTTCTTC. The encoded protein is CSARTDNAQFF. V and J are TRBV20-1 and TRBJ2-1; D remains unclear. CDR1 DFQATT and CDR2 SNEGSKA come from the germline V gene (reference sequence). The CDR3 is 11 residues long.

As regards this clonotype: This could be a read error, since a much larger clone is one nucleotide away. CDR3 in DNA: TGCTCCAGCATGTGGAGTCTCATGAACACTGAAGCTTTCTTT. Its translation: CSSMWSLMNTEAFF. This chain links TRBV10-2 with TRBJ1-1; no clear D. The CDR3 contains 14 residues. Germline V gene data show CDR1 as WSHSY and CDR2 as SAAADI.

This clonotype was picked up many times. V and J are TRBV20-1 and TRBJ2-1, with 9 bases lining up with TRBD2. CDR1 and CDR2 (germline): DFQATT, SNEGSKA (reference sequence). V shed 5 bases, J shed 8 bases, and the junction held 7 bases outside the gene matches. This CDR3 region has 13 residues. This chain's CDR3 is CSAVAGAVDEQFF. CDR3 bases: TGCAGTGCTGTAGCGGGAGCGGTGGATGAGCAGTTCTTC.

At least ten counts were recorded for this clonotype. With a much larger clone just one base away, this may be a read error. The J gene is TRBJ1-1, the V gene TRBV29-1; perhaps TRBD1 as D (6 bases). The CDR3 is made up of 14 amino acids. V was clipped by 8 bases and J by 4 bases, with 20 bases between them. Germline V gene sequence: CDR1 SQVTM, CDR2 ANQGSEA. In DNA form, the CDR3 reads TGCAGCTCAGAGGGGGGAAAGGGGCGCACTGAAGCTTTCTTT. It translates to CSSEGGKGRTEAFF.

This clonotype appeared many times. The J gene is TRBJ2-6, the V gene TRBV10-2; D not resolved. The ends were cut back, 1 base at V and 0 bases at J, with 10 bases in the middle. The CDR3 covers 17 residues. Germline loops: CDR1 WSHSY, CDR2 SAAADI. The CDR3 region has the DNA TGCGCCAGCAGTGAGTTTCTGGGAACCTCTGGGGCCAACGTCCTGACTTTC. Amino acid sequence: CASSEFLGTSGANVLTF.

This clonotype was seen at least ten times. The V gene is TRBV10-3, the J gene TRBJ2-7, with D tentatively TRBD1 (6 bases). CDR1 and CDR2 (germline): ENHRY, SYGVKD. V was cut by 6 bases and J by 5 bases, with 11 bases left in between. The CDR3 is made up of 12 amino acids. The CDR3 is CAISYGQHEQYF. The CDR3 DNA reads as TGTGCCATCAGCTACGGACAGCACGAGCAGTACTTC.

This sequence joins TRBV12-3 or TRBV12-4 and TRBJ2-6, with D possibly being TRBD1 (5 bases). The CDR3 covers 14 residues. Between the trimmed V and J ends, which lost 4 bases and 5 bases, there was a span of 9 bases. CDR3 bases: TGTGCCAGCAGTTCTGACAGTCGGGCCAACGTCCTGACTTTC. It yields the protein CASSSDSRANVLTF.

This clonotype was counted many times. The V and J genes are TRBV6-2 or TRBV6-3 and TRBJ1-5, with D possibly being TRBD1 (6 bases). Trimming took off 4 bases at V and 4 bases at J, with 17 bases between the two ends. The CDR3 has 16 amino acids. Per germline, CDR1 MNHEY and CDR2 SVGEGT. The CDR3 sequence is CASSWYRGTTNQPQHF. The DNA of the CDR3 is TGTGCCAGCAGTTGGTATAGAGGGACAACGAATCAGCCCCAGCATTTT.

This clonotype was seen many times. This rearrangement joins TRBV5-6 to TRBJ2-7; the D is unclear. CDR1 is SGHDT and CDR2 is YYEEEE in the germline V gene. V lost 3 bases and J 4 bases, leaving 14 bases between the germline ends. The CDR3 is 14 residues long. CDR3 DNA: TGTGCCAGCAGCTCGACGGACGTCCGATACGAGCAGTACTTC. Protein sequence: CASSSTDVRYEQYF. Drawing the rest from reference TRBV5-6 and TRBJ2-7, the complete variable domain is DAGVTQSPTHLIKTRGQQVTLRCSPKSGHDTVSWYQQALGQGPQFIFQYYEEEERQRGNFPDRFSGHQFPNYSSELNVNALLLGDSALYLCASSSTDVRYEQYFGPGTRLTVT.

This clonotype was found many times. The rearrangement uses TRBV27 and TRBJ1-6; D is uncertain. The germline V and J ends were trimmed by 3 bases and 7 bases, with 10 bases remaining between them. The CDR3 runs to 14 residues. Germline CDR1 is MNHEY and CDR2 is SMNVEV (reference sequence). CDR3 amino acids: CASSFGGINSPLHF. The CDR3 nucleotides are TGTGCCAGCAGTTTTGGAGGGATAAATTCACCCCTCCACTTT.